The rows below give T cell receptor beta chains drawn from one sample of a study of shared clonotypes between healthy human individuals. The method was immunoSEQ multiplex PCR; TCRdb's version includes in-frame clones alone and lacks a portion of them. The table records about 2.4 million clones, approximately 94% of them present only once. Material: naive CD4+ T cells from PBMCs. The origin of the receptors is a man younger than 30 in good health. Some clones in this sample may be carry-over from other donors' samples. Each CDR3 is given without its conserved first and last residue. Each record gives: J gene, V gene, CDR3 protein.

TRBJ1-1 TRBV6-1 ASSPMTGVKEAF
TRBJ1-3 TRBV30 GGGTGASGNTIY
TRBJ2-4 TRBV11-1 ASSLARKGIQY
TRBJ1-1 TRBV6-6 ASSYAQGGRAF
TRBJ1-6 TRBV10-2 ASRAYTGVDSPLH
TRBJ1-1 TRBV7-9 ASSYPLSEAF
TRBJ1-1 TRBV6-5 ASSGTGGAF
TRBJ1-4 TRBV15 ATSRGAGSNEKLF
TRBJ2-1 TRBV7-6 ASSLVLAGGGEQF
TRBJ2-7 TRBV7-2 ASSSSSAREGFEQY
TRBJ1-1 TRBV7-9 ASSLGTGGIRSTEAF
TRBJ1-1 TRBV10-1 ASSESVNMNTEAF
TRBJ2-7 TRBV18 ASAPGRDDEQY
TRBJ1-1 TRBV10-3 ATGPNTEAF
TRBJ2-3 TRBV15 ATSRDRSGHTQY
TRBJ2-4 TRBV5-1 ASSLAPGLQDIQY
TRBJ2-7 TRBV5-1 ASSQGLAGLMDYEQY
TRBJ1-1 TRBV5-1 ASSPRGRRVNTEAF
TRBJ1-2 TRBV18 ASSPNQGQGGVNGYT
TRBJ2-1 TRBV6-5 ASSYSKLAAKNEQF
TRBJ2-1 TRBV6-1 ASSFAQEPYNEQF
TRBJ2-1 TRBV9 ASSVEADSSYNEQF
TRBJ2-7 TRBV19 ASSIRTSGLSSYEQY
TRBJ2-5 TRBV6-1 ASSEAPPGTQY
TRBJ2-1 TRBV7-2 ASSTRGGTEQF
TRBJ1-5 TRBV7-2 ASSLAGTGVKPQH
TRBJ2-3 TRBV5-4 ASSYSGGSTDTQY
TRBJ2-1 TRBV9 ASSVVQGLQPNNEQF
TRBJ1-1 TRBV7-2 ASSSTGTQAF
TRBJ2-3 TRBV19 ASSISGMRTDTQY
TRBJ1-5 TRBV5-8 ASSLNYFQSNQPQH
TRBJ2-5 TRBV28 ASIYGAGSETQY
TRBJ1-3 TRBV2 ASSEQGNTIY
TRBJ1-5 TRBV6-1 ASSEALPRASNQPQH
TRBJ2-2 TRBV28 ASRQAGTGGVGELF
TRBJ1-2 TRBV10-3 ASSTGSGTANYGYT
TRBJ2-7 TRBV28 ASSLFLGTYEQY
TRBJ2-1 TRBV4-1 ASSQRRPDGGTYNEQF
TRBJ1-1 TRBV6-5 ASSWTEGTEAF
TRBJ2-1 TRBV6-1 ASSVISGRALNEQF
TRBJ1-2 TRBV29-1 SVEAPKRATDLPGDYGYT
TRBJ1-5 TRBV2 ASSQDSNQPQH
TRBJ2-5 TRBV7-9 ASSLGEGTQY
TRBJ2-7 TRBV5-1 ASSLQAEKEQY